This is a list of T cell receptor beta chains from one sample in a study of T cell repertoires in cytomegalovirus infection. MiXCR was run by TCRdb on the reads, yielding one entry per CDR3 protein. The top ten hold 8.5% to 9% of the sample, which has a few hundred thousand distinct CDR3 sequences, around 15% seen once. Sequenced input: PBMCs. These receptors all come from a human donor in good health (CMV status not recorded). Some clones in this sample may be carry-over from other donors' samples. The CDR3 runs from the conserved cysteine through the conserved F or W. Each record gives: D gene, V gene, clone size, J gene, CDR3 protein, CDR3 DNA. The D gene is left open where the match is weak. Clone size is stated in some rows and not others, as once, few, many or a class when expanded.

d_call: .
v_call: TRBV5-5
clone_size: .
j_call: TRBJ1-2
cdr3_aa: CASSLEALGPNYGYTF
cdr3_nt: TGTGCCAGCAGCTTGGAGGCCCTAGGGCCTAACTATGGCTACACCTTC

d_call: TRBD2
v_call: TRBV5-6
clone_size: many
j_call: TRBJ2-1
cdr3_aa: CASSLGVAGGYNEQFF
cdr3_nt: TGTGCCAGCAGCTTGGGGGTAGCGGGAGGATACAATGAGCAGTTCTTC

d_call: .
v_call: TRBV9
clone_size: .
j_call: TRBJ2-7
cdr3_aa: CASSVAAVDGAEQYF
cdr3_nt: TGTGCCAGCAGCGTAGCGGCAGTGGATGGGGCCGAGCAGTACTTC

d_call: TRBD1
v_call: TRBV7-6
clone_size: many
j_call: TRBJ2-2
cdr3_aa: CASSLQTGGKAGELFF
cdr3_nt: TGTGCCAGCAGCCTTCAGACAGGGGGAAAGGCCGGGGAGCTGTTTTTT

d_call: .
v_call: TRBV25-1
clone_size: few
j_call: TRBJ2-2
cdr3_aa: CASKPLGNTGELFF
cdr3_nt: TGTGCCAGCAAACCTCTGGGGAACACCGGGGAGCTGTTTTTT

d_call: .
v_call: TRBV6-2/TRBV6-3
clone_size: .
j_call: TRBJ2-6
cdr3_aa: CASSYNSPGANVLTF
cdr3_nt: TGTGCCAGCAGTTACAATAGCCCCGGGGCCAACGTCCTGACTTTC

d_call: .
v_call: TRBV19
clone_size: few
j_call: TRBJ1-1
cdr3_aa: CASSIVIGGHLNTEAFF
cdr3_nt: TGTGCCAGTAGTATAGTCATCGGGGGACACCTGAACACTGAAGCTTTCTTT

d_call: TRBD1
v_call: TRBV29-1
clone_size: few
j_call: TRBJ2-3
cdr3_aa: CSATTTGVGTDTQYF
cdr3_nt: TGCAGCGCCACGACAACAGGGGTGGGCACAGATACGCAGTATTTT

d_call: TRBD2
v_call: TRBV12-3/TRBV12-4
clone_size: few
j_call: TRBJ2-3
cdr3_aa: CASSSYGLAGSADTQYF
cdr3_nt: TGTGCCAGCAGTTCCTACGGACTAGCGGGGTCCGCAGATACGCAGTATTTT

d_call: TRBD2
v_call: TRBV7-9
clone_size: few
j_call: TRBJ2-2
cdr3_aa: CASSPGRAANTGELFF
cdr3_nt: TGTGCCAGCAGCCCCGGGAGGGCCGCGAACACCGGGGAGCTGTTTTTT

d_call: .
v_call: TRBV7-2
clone_size: many
j_call: TRBJ2-3
cdr3_aa: CASSLVRDWGGTDTQYF
cdr3_nt: TGTGCCAGCAGCTTAGTACGAGACTGGGGGGGCACAGATACGCAGTATTTT

d_call: .
v_call: TRBV10-3
clone_size: .
j_call: TRBJ2-1
cdr3_aa: CALRDSYNEQFF
cdr3_nt: TGTGCCCTCAGAGACTCCTACAATGAGCAGTTCTTC

d_call: .
v_call: TRBV7-6
clone_size: many
j_call: TRBJ2-3
cdr3_aa: CASSPNPTDTQYF
cdr3_nt: TGTGCCAGCAGTCCGAACCCGACAGATACGCAGTATTTT

d_call: TRBD2
v_call: TRBV15
clone_size: .
j_call: TRBJ2-1
cdr3_aa: CATRTGTSGNNEQFF
cdr3_nt: TGTGCCACCAGAACCGGGACTAGCGGTAACAATGAGCAGTTCTTC

d_call: .
v_call: TRBV4-2
clone_size: many
j_call: TRBJ2-1
cdr3_aa: CASSQDLAGPNEQFF
cdr3_nt: TGTGCCAGCAGCCAAGATTTAGCCGGTCCCAATGAGCAGTTCTTC

d_call: .
v_call: TRBV7-2
clone_size: many
j_call: TRBJ2-2
cdr3_aa: CASSLLTTRGTGELFF
cdr3_nt: TGTGCCAGCAGCTTACTCACGACCAGGGGCACCGGGGAGCTGTTTTTT